This passage covers 21 T cell receptor beta chains from one sample sequenced in a study of T cell responses to AZD1222 COVID-19 vaccine. This table comes from immunoSEQ multiplex PCR, and its TCRdb copy is limited to in-frame clones, with some not included. The data show more than 50,000 clones, 79% seen once. Sequencing used peripheral blood, obtained on day 0 of MenACWY control vaccination. The source is an adult in good health.

This clone has only one observation. The rearrangement uses TRBV6-2 or TRBV6-3 and TRBJ1-1; no firm D call. The CDR3 contains 13 residues. V dropped 6 bases and J dropped 0 bases, with 8 bases sitting between them. CDR1 and CDR2 from the germline V gene are MNHEY and SVGEGT. The CDR3 sequence is CASSFTVNTEAFF. In nucleotides, the CDR3 is TGTGCCAGCAGCTTCACAGTGAACACTGAAGCTTTCTTT.

This clone turned up a few times. The rearrangement links TRBV6-5 to TRBJ1-1; 9 bases are a match to TRBD1. Germline values: CDR1 MNHEY, CDR2 SVGAGI. V shed 8 bases and J 4 bases; nucleotides not matched to a gene: 11. There are 15 residues in the CDR3. The chain's CDR3 is CASRPGQGTGTEAFF. The DNA for the CDR3 is TGTGCCAGCCGACCGGGACAGGGAACGGGCACTGAAGCTTTCTTT.

Only a few counts were recorded for this clone. The chain combines TRBV5-1 with TRBJ1-4; a weak D match, TRBD1 (6 bases). The CDR3 is 13 residues long. Germline loops: CDR1 SGHRS, CDR2 YFSETQ. V gave up 4 bases and J gave up 12 bases, with 16 bases separating them. For the CDR3, the DNA is TGCGCCAGCAGCCATAACAGGGAGATGGAACTGTTTTTT. Protein: CASSHNREMELFF. Drawing the rest from reference TRBV5-1 and TRBJ1-4, the complete variable domain is KAGVTQTPRYLIKTRGQQVTLSCSPISGHRSVSWYQQTPGQGLQFLFEYFSETQRNKGNFPGRFSGRQFSNSRSEMNVSTLELGDSALYLCASSHNREMELFFGSGTQLSVL.

This clone was detected ten times or more. The rearrangement links TRBV9 to TRBJ2-3; TRBD2 matches 7 bases. V gave up 4 bases and J gave up 4 bases; unmatched junction bases: 15. The CDR3 totals 17 residues. Germline CDR1 reads SGDLS; CDR2 reads YYNGEE. CDR3 in DNA: TGTGCCAGCAGCCCTCTTGGCGGGGCGGGAGTCGCAGATACGCAGTATTTT. Its protein product is CASSPLGGAGVADTQYF.

The rearrangement joins TRBV18 to TRBJ2-3; D not resolved. Germline assignment: CDR1 KGHSH and CDR2 LQKENI. CDR3 length: 12 amino acids. V was clipped by 6 bases and J by 4 bases, with 8 bases between them. The CDR3 DNA follows: TGTGCCAGCTCGCGCACAGCAGATACGCAGTATTTT. Residues: CASSRTADTQYF.

This clone showed up just once. The chain carries TRBV13 and TRBJ2-2; D may correspond to TRBD1 or TRBD2 (6 bases each). This CDR3 spans 14 amino acids. V was pared by 5 bases and J by 7 bases, with 14 bases between. Germline loops: CDR1 PRHDT, CDR2 FYEKMQ (reference sequence). CDR3 amino acids: CASSPLGGGGELFF. The CDR3 region has the DNA TGTGCCAGCAGCCCTTTGGGGGGCGGCGGGGAGCTGTTTTTT.

This rearrangement joins TRBV5-1 to TRBJ2-1, with D possibly matching TRBD1 (6 bases). The CDR3 runs to 13 residues. Germline CDR1 is SGHRS and CDR2 is YFSETQ. V dropped 0 bases and J dropped 6 bases, with 7 bases sitting between them. For the CDR3, the DNA is TGCGCCAGCAGCTTGGACAGGGCCAATGAGCAGTTCTTC. It yields the protein CASSLDRANEQFF.

The chain employs TRBV7-9 and TRBJ2-5; D may be TRBD2 (6 bases). The germline CDR1 and CDR2 sequences are SEHNR and FQNEAQ (reference sequence). CDR3 length equals 17 residues. The germline V and J ends were trimmed by 5 bases and 2 bases, with 21 bases remaining between them. The CDR3 DNA sequence: TGTGCCAGCAGCGTACGGTTCAGACTAGGGATTCAAGAGACCCAGTACTTC. This translates into CASSVRFRLGIQETQYF. Looking up the rest from reference TRBV7-9 and TRBJ2-5 gives the full variable domain: DTGVSQNPRHKITKRGQNVTFRCDPISEHNRLYWYRQTLGQGPEFLTYFQNEAQLEKSRLLSDRFSAERPKGSFSTLEIQRTEQGDSAMYLCASSVRFRLGIQETQYFGPGTRLLVL.

A single count supports this clone. The chain carries TRBV19 and TRBJ2-4; weak D call: TRBD2 (5 bases). CDR1 is LNHDA and CDR2 is SQIVND in the germline V gene (reference sequence). This CDR3 contains 13 residues. V shed 5 bases and J shed 9 bases, with 14 bases lying between them. CDR3: CASSPEGMGIQYF. DNA of the CDR3: TGTGCCAGTAGTCCCGAGGGCATGGGCATTCAGTACTTC.

The chain joins TRBV6-6 to TRBJ1-3, with D possibly TRBD1 on 6 matching bases. Deletions cut 6 bases from V and 2 bases from J, with 11 bases between. CDR1 and CDR2 (germline): MNHNY, SVGAGI (reference sequence). The CDR3 has 14 amino acids. CDR3 in amino acids: CASSYGQPGNTIYF. DNA of the CDR3: TGTGCCAGCAGCTACGGACAGCCTGGAAACACCATATATTTT.

The chain joins TRBV15 to TRBJ2-7; either TRBD1 or TRBD2 may fit D (6 bases each). The CDR3 has 15 residues. The germline gives CDR1 LNHNV, CDR2 YYDKDF (reference sequence). V lost 4 bases to trimming and J lost 6 bases, with 19 bases between them. The chain's CDR3 is CATSTRGGGSLEQYF. CDR3 nucleotide sequence: TGTGCCACCAGCACCCGCGGAGGGGGTAGTCTCGAGCAGTACTTC.

The rearrangement links TRBV28 to TRBJ2-7; D perhaps matches TRBD2 (6 bases). V lost 6 bases and J 8 bases, leaving 14 bases between the germline ends. CDR3 length: 12 residues. Germline assignment: CDR1 MDHEN and CDR2 SYDVKM. CDR3 nucleotide sequence: TGTGCCAGCAGCCCGGAGGGCGTCCAGCAGTACTTC. This gives the protein CASSPEGVQQYF.

J is TRBJ2-7 and V is TRBV2, with 7 bases that match TRBD1. The germline V gene has CDR1 SNHLY and CDR2 FYNNEI. V was pared by 5 bases and J by 4 bases, with 11 bases of the junction left unmatched. This CDR3 has 15 residues. CDR3 sequence: CASSFEGASIYEQYF. CDR3 coding DNA: TGTGCCAGCAGTTTTGAGGGGGCTTCAATATACGAGCAGTACTTC.

Only a few counts were recorded for this clone. V is TRBV15 and J is TRBJ2-2; D uncertain. The CDR3 totals 12 residues. Germline loops: CDR1 LNHNV, CDR2 YYDKDF (reference sequence). Trimming pared 5 bases from V and 7 bases from J, leaving 8 bases between. The CDR3 spells CATSRRIGELFF. The DNA for the CDR3 is TGTGCCACCAGCCGCCGGATCGGGGAGCTGTTTTTT.

This clone was seen a few times. The junction departs from the called germline gene at one end, perhaps through a read error. The V and J genes are TRBV3-1 (or the pseudogene TRBV3-2) and TRBJ1-2, with D tentatively TRBD1 (6 bases). Germline values: CDR1 LGHDT, CDR2 YNNKEL (reference sequence). The CDR3 totals 14 residues. The CDR3 nucleotides are TGTGCCAGCAGCCAAACACAGGGTAACCATGGCTACACCTTC. Translating gives CASSQTQGNHGYTF.

J is TRBJ2-7 and V is TRBV5-8; no clear D gene. This CDR3 has 13 amino acids. Germline V CDR1 and CDR2: SGHTS, YDEGEE. V was cut by 4 bases and J by 4 bases, with 12 bases left in between. This chain's CDR3 is CASSLPVGYEQYF. The CDR3 DNA reads TGTGCCAGCAGCCTGCCTGTTGGATACGAGCAGTACTTC.

The chain has TRBV6-5 and TRBJ2-7, with 8 bases aligning to TRBD2. V was clipped by 6 bases and J by 3 bases; unmatched bases: 10. The CDR3 is 15 residues long. Per the germline V gene, CDR1 is MNHEY and CDR2 is SVGAGI. The CDR3, as DNA: TGTGCCAGCAGACCCCGGGGGGGCTTTTACTACGAGCAGTACTTC. This encodes CASRPRGGFYYEQYF.

CDR3 coding DNA: TGTGCCACCAGTGATGGGACGGATCGCAATGAGCAGTTCTTC. Translation: CATSDGTDRNEQFF. This chain joins TRBV24-1 and TRBJ2-1; the D call may be TRBD1 or TRBD2 (5 bases each). Trimming removed 3 bases at V and 6 bases at J, with 11 bases between. The CDR3 contains 14 residues. Germline CDR1 and CDR2: KGHDR and SFDVKD.

V is TRBV11-2 and J is TRBJ2-7; a weak D match, TRBD2 (7 bases). V was shortened by 7 bases and J by 4 bases, with 23 bases between the two germline ends. The CDR3 covers 16 residues. The germline gives CDR1 SGHAT, CDR2 FQNNGV. CDR3 sequence: CASTSRRGEGLYEQYF. The CDR3 DNA is TGTGCCAGCACCTCACGAAGGGGGGAGGGCCTTTACGAGCAGTACTTC.

The chain recombines TRBV5-4 with TRBJ1-2; 7 bases agree with TRBD1. The V gene end was trimmed by 1 base and the J gene end by 8 bases; junction bases not matched to a gene: 11. The V gene's germline CDR1 is SGHNT and CDR2 YYREEE (reference sequence). The CDR3 is made up of 15 amino acids. CDR3: CASSLLGTESYGYTF. For the CDR3, the DNA is TGTGCCAGCAGCTTGTTGGGGACAGAATCCTACGGCTACACCTTC.

V is TRBV7-6 and J is TRBJ2-5, with 8 bases lining up with TRBD2. CDR3 length: 14 residues. With V trimmed by 7 bases and J by 4 bases, 8 bases remained unmatched. Germline-derived CDR1 and CDR2 are SGHVS and FNYEAQ. CDR3 sequence (DNA): TGTGCCAGCACCGAGAGCGGGGGCGCAGAGACCCAGTACTTC. Translated, it gives CASTESGGAETQYF.